The 16 T cell receptor beta chains below all came from one sample that was sequenced in a study of CD8 T cells in Susac syndrome (dated by TCRdb to the late 2010s). Receptors were amplified or captured by the immunoSEQ multiplex PCR assay. RNA was extracted using the RNeasy kit, and roughly 0.5 to 1 microgram was reverse transcribed with random hexamers. TCRdb reprocessed the public reads (quality trimming at Q25 with fastp, clone calling with MiXCR) and kept in-frame beta chains. Each entry merges the rows of one CDR3 protein and shows their most common DNA and genes. The sample records over 140,000 distinct CDR3 sequences, 85% to 95% of which are singletons. The ten largest account for roughly 0.15% of the sample. Sequencing used CD4+ T cells from PBMCs. The receptors originated from a human donor with Susac syndrome.

The V and J genes are TRBV6-1 and TRBJ1-2, with D perhaps TRBD1 (5 bases). Deletions cut 6 bases from V and 0 bases from J, with 20 bases between. This CDR3 contains 17 residues. CDR1 MNHNS and CDR2 SASEGT come from the germline V gene. The CDR3 nucleotides are TGTGCCAGCAGCCGAGCCACGGGACGGACCACTAACTATGGCTACACCTTC. It is translated as CASSRATGRTTNYGYTF.

V usage is TRBV6-6 and J usage is TRBJ1-6; 9 bases match TRBD1. Per the germline V gene, CDR1 is MNHNY and CDR2 is SVGAGI (reference sequence). V lost 2 bases, J lost 9 bases, and 2 bases stayed unmatched. This CDR3 contains 14 residues. CDR3 bases: TGTGCCAGCAGTTACACAGGGGGCTCTTCACCCCTCCACTTT. Translation: CASSYTGGSSPLHF.

This chain uses TRBV20-1 with TRBJ1-5; D uncertain. V gave up 2 bases and J gave up 6 bases, with 14 bases separating them. Germline V gene sequence: CDR1 DFQATT, CDR2 SNEGSKA (reference sequence). The CDR3 loop spans 14 amino acids. CDR3 sequence: CSARSGITAQPQHF. The CDR3 coding sequence is TGCAGTGCTAGAAGTGGGATAACGGCTCAGCCCCAGCATTTT.

The chain joins TRBV20-1 to TRBJ1-1, with D possibly being TRBD1 (5 bases). The CDR3 is made up of 11 amino acids. V dropped 6 bases and J dropped 8 bases, with 13 bases sitting between them. Germline CDR1 reads DFQATT; CDR2 reads SNEGSKA (reference sequence). CDR3 DNA: TGCAGTGCCTGGGGGGTCCCAGAAGCTTTCTTT. It yields the protein CSAWGVPEAFF.

This rearrangement joins TRBV27 to TRBJ1-6; D might be TRBD1 (5 bases). Between the trimmed V and J ends, which lost 5 bases and 9 bases, there was a span of 11 bases. The CDR3 has 13 amino acids. Germline values: CDR1 MNHEY, CDR2 SMNVEV (reference sequence). The CDR3 region is CASSGQVGSPLHF. In DNA form, the CDR3 reads TGTGCCAGCAGTGGACAAGTTGGTTCACCCCTCCACTTT.

This chain uses TRBV18 with TRBJ1-2; D call uncertain. V was shortened by 1 base and J by 4 bases, with 10 bases between the two germline ends. The CDR3 consists of 14 residues. CDR1 is KGHSH, CDR2 LQKENI, per germline. Written as DNA, the CDR3 is TGTGCCAGCTCACCACAGGGTGGCGTCTATGGCTACACCTTC. As protein: CASSPQGGVYGYTF.

The J gene is TRBJ1-2, the V gene TRBV19; TRBD1 matches 9 bases. Germline V CDR1 and CDR2: LNHDA, SQIVND (reference sequence). The trim removed 7 bases at V and 4 bases at J, leaving 7 bases unmatched. This CDR3 spans 14 amino acids. The CDR3 region has the DNA TGTGCCAGTAAGGAACGACAGGGGGGCTATGGCTACACCTTC. Its protein is CASKERQGGYGYTF.

J is TRBJ1-1 and V is TRBV7-9; D gene ambiguous. CDR3 length equals 14 residues. CDR1 SEHNR and CDR2 FQNEAQ come from the germline V gene (reference sequence). The ends were cut back, 1 base at V and 4 bases at J, with 10 bases in the middle. This CDR3 is CASSLVWTPTEAFF. CDR3 coding DNA: TGTGCCAGCAGCTTAGTGTGGACCCCCACTGAAGCTTTCTTT.

The chain uses TRBV7-2 and TRBJ2-5, with D hard to call. The CDR3 is made up of 15 amino acids. Trimming removed 5 bases at V and 0 bases at J, with 13 bases between. CDR1 and CDR2 from the germline V gene are SGHTA and FQGNSA. This chain's CDR3 is CASSVGPMYQETQYF. The CDR3 nucleotides are TGTGCCAGCAGCGTAGGTCCCATGTACCAAGAGACCCAGTACTTC.

V gene TRBV6-5 combines with J gene TRBJ1-1; weak D call: TRBD1 (6 bases). The V end lost 7 bases, the J end lost 6 bases, and 9 bases lay between the germline ends. There are 11 residues in the CDR3. Germline V gene sequence: CDR1 MNHEY, CDR2 SVGAGI. The DNA of the CDR3 is TGTGCCAGCAACACAGGGTCTGAAGCTTTCTTT. Translated: CASNTGSEAFF.

V gene TRBV4-1 combines with J gene TRBJ2-2; no clear D. The CDR3 is 15 residues long. Germline V gives CDR1 MGHRA, CDR2 YSYEKL. V lost 2 bases, J lost 4 bases, and 11 bases lay in between. The CDR3 spells CASSQQDLVTGELFF. Here the CDR3 DNA reads TGCGCCAGCAGCCAACAGGATTTGGTCACCGGGGAGCTGTTTTTT.

The chain combines TRBV5-1 with TRBJ1-1; TRBD1 agrees at 7 bases. With V trimmed by 3 bases and J by 6 bases, 5 bases remained unmatched. The CDR3 contains 13 residues. Germline V lookup: CDR1 SGHRS, CDR2 YFSETQ. The chain's CDR3 is CASSSGGRAEAFF. DNA of the CDR3: TGCGCCAGCAGCTCAGGGGGGAGGGCTGAAGCTTTCTTT.

The chain is built from TRBV30 and TRBJ2-1, with 8 bases that match TRBD2. V gave up 1 base and J gave up 8 bases; unmatched junction bases: 10. The CDR3 is 15 amino acids. The germline gives CDR1 GTSNPN, CDR2 SVGIG (reference sequence). CDR3 in amino acids: CAWSEGTSGYDEQFF. Here the CDR3 DNA reads TGTGCCTGGAGTGAGGGAACTAGCGGTTACGATGAGCAGTTCTTC.

This CDR3 reads CASTAILDTEAFF. DNA of the CDR3: TGTGCCAGCACCGCCATATTGGACACTGAAGCTTTCTTT. The gene calls are TRBV9 and TRBJ1-1; D call uncertain. CDR1 and CDR2 from the germline V gene are SGDLS and YYNGEE. This CDR3 has 13 residues. The V end was cut by 6 bases, the J end by 3 bases, with 12 bases between.

This rearrangement joins TRBV29-1 to TRBJ2-3; 8 bases agree with TRBD1. The V gene's germline CDR1 is SQVTM and CDR2 ANQGSEA. V lost 4 bases, J lost 0 bases, and 12 bases stayed unmatched. The CDR3 is 17 amino acids. CDR3 sequence: CSVGGGRGPFSTDTQYF. The CDR3 DNA reads TGCAGCGTTGGAGGGGGCAGGGGGCCATTTAGCACAGATACGCAGTATTTT.

This chain uses TRBV20-1 with TRBJ2-3, with 7 bases matching TRBD1. The CDR3 length is 16 residues. CDR1 DFQATT and CDR2 SNEGSKA come from the germline V gene (reference sequence). V lost 0 bases, J lost 5 bases, and 11 bases stayed unmatched. CDR3 bases: TGCAGTGCTAGAGAAGAGGGGGCCTTGTTGGTAGATACGCAGTATTTT. It codes for CSAREEGALLVDTQYF.